Each of the 21 T cell receptor beta chains below was sequenced from the same sample in a study of OX40 agonist ivuxolimab in advanced cancers. Only in-frame clones appear in the TCRdb table, and some are missing; sequencing was by immunoSEQ multiplex PCR. The sample yields tens of thousands of clones, 90% to 95% seen once. The sequencing here drew on CD4+ or CD8+ T cells sorted from blood, taken in a trial of the OX40 agonist ivuxolimab. The receptor set was obtained from an adult with an advanced solid tumor such as melanoma, head and neck, liver or kidney cancer.

The chain links TRBV9 to TRBJ2-6, with D hard to call. V was pared by 1 base and J by 0 bases, with 14 bases between. This CDR3 has 18 amino acids. In germline, CDR1 is SGDLS, CDR2 YYNGEE. CDR3 coding DNA: TGTGCCAGCAGCGTAACGGCGCAGGTCACCTCTGGGGCCAACGTCCTGACTTTC. Protein: CASSVTAQVTSGANVLTF.

This chain links TRBV2 with TRBJ1-5; perhaps TRBD1 as D (6 bases). V lost 2 bases, J lost 7 bases, and 15 bases lay in between. The CDR3 is 15 amino acids. The germline CDR1 and CDR2 sequences are SNHLY and FYNNEI. The CDR3 reads CASSELAGAGQPQHF. In DNA, the CDR3 is TGTGCCAGCAGTGAACTGGCGGGGGCTGGACAGCCCCAGCATTTT. The full variable domain, with the rest looked up from reference TRBV2 and TRBJ1-5, is EPEVTQTPSHQVTQMGQEVILRCVPISNHLYFYWYRQILGQKVEFLVSFYNNEISEKSEIFDDQFSVERPDGSNFTLKIRSTKLEDSAMYFCASSELAGAGQPQHFGDGTRLSIL.

V is TRBV11-2 and J is TRBJ2-7, with no clear D. The CDR3 is made up of 14 amino acids. The germline V and J ends were trimmed by 1 base and 3 bases, with 10 bases remaining between them. CDR1 is SGHAT, CDR2 FQNNGV, per germline. For the CDR3, the DNA is TGTGCCAGCAGCTTAGCGGACGGAAGCTACGAGCAGTACTTC. Its protein product is CASSLADGSYEQYF. The whole variable domain, filled in from reference TRBV11-2 and TRBJ2-7, reads EAGVAQSPRYKIIEKRQSVAFWCNPISGHATLYWYQQILGQGPKLLIQFQNNGVVDDSQLPKDRFSAERLKGVDSTLKIQPAKLEDSAVYLCASSLADGSYEQYFGPGTRLTVT.

CDR3 sequence reads: CASRGFEGLSTGELFF. The CDR3, as DNA: TGCGCCAGCAGGGGCTTCGAGGGATTAAGCACCGGGGAGCTGTTTTTT. The chain is built from TRBV10-2 and TRBJ2-2, with D perhaps matching TRBD2 (5 bases). This CDR3 region has 16 residues. V was pared by 6 bases and J by 4 bases, with 18 bases between. Germline V CDR1 and CDR2: WSHSY, SAAADI.

The V call is TRBV11-2, the J call TRBJ2-7, with D possibly TRBD1 on 6 matching bases. V was trimmed by 0 bases and J by 2 bases, leaving 14 bases between them. Germline V CDR1 and CDR2: SGHAT, FQNNGV. CDR3 length equals 16 residues. The CDR3 protein is CASSLEQGSNTYEQYF. DNA for the CDR3: TGTGCCAGCAGCTTAGAGCAGGGGAGTAACACCTACGAGCAGTACTTC. Looking up the rest from reference TRBV11-2 and TRBJ2-7 gives the full variable domain: EAGVAQSPRYKIIEKRQSVAFWCNPISGHATLYWYQQILGQGPKLLIQFQNNGVVDDSQLPKDRFSAERLKGVDSTLKIQPAKLEDSAVYLCASSLEQGSNTYEQYFGPGTRLTVT.

CDR3 nucleotide sequence: TGTGCCAGTAGTACCTTGCAGGGGAGCCCTAGCTATGGCTACACCTTC. It translates to CASSTLQGSPSYGYTF. V usage is TRBV19 and J usage is TRBJ1-2; TRBD1 is a possible D gene (6 bases). The germline gives CDR1 LNHDA, CDR2 SQIVND (reference sequence). The CDR3 contains 16 residues. Deletions cut 4 bases from V and 4 bases from J, with 19 bases between.

In nucleotides, the CDR3 is TGCGCCAGCAGCTCCACTTCGACTCCTAGCTCCTACAATGAGCAGTTCTTC. Protein product: CASSSTSTPSSYNEQFF. The chain uses TRBV5-1 and TRBJ2-1, with D hard to call. CDR3 length: 17 residues. V dropped 3 bases and J dropped 0 bases, with 16 bases sitting between them. Germline CDR1 and CDR2: SGHRS and YFSETQ.

This sequence joins TRBV7-2 and TRBJ2-4; TRBD2 matches at 11 bases. CDR3 length: 19 amino acids. Germline trimming cut 5 bases from V and 0 bases from J; bases unmatched to any gene: 12. Germline V lookup: CDR1 SGHTA, CDR2 FQGNSA. In DNA form, the CDR3 reads TGTGCCAGCAGCCCCCTGAGGGGGACTAGCGGACTAGCCAAAAACATTCAGTACTTC. As protein: CASSPLRGTSGLAKNIQYF.

The chain recombines TRBV7-8 with TRBJ2-6, with TRBD2 as a possible D gene (6 bases). Germline-derived CDR1 and CDR2 are SGHVS and FQNEAQ. The V and J ends lost 6 bases and 4 bases respectively, with 25 bases between them. This CDR3 comprises 19 residues. The CDR3 bases are TGTGCCAGCAGGCCCGGGGAGGAGGGCTTGGGTGCCGGGGCCAACGTCCTGACTTTC. This codes for CASRPGEEGLGAGANVLTF.

This rearrangement joins TRBV5-1 to TRBJ1-1; possibly TRBD1 for D (6 bases). The CDR3 loop spans 15 amino acids. Trimming cost V 4 bases and J 4 bases, with 17 bases left between them. Germline loops: CDR1 SGHRS, CDR2 YFSETQ. CDR3 amino acids: CASSQNTGAFTEAFF. Here the CDR3 DNA reads TGCGCCAGCAGCCAAAATACGGGGGCCTTCACTGAAGCTTTCTTT.

CDR3 nucleotide sequence: TGCGCCAGCAGCTTGGGGGCGTCGAGCTCCTACGAGCAGTACTTC. Protein: CASSLGASSSYEQYF. This chain joins TRBV5-1 and TRBJ2-7; D is undetermined. The V end lost 0 bases, the J end lost 0 bases, and 10 bases lay between the germline ends. This CDR3 is built from 15 residues. Germline CDR1 and CDR2: SGHRS and YFSETQ.

V gene TRBV6-5 combines with J gene TRBJ2-5, with 9 bases aligning to TRBD1. CDR1 and CDR2 (germline): MNHEY, SVGAGI. CDR3 length: 15 residues. The V and J ends lost 6 bases and 1 base, in that order; junction bases with no gene match: 6. CDR3 coding DNA: TGTGCCAGCAGCGCCCGGGACAGGGTCCAAGAGACCCAGTACTTC. Amino acids: CASSARDRVQETQYF.

CDR3 in amino acids: CASSPGTQAKNIQYF. CDR3 nucleotides: TGTGCCAGCAGCCCCGGGACCCAAGCCAAAAACATTCAGTACTTC. The gene calls are TRBV27 and TRBJ2-4; the D call may be TRBD1 or TRBD2 (5 bases each). The CDR3 is made up of 15 amino acids. V was cut by 6 bases and J by 0 bases, with 12 bases left in between. Germline loops: CDR1 MNHEY, CDR2 SMNVEV (reference sequence).

The chain recombines TRBV27 with TRBJ1-5, with D perhaps TRBD1 (5 bases). The CDR3 contains 13 residues. Trimming left V 6 bases short and J 6 bases short, with 12 bases between. Germline V gene data show CDR1 as MNHEY and CDR2 as SMNVEV (reference sequence). The CDR3 region is CASREGVGQPQHF. The CDR3 DNA follows: TGTGCCAGCAGAGAAGGGGTGGGTCAGCCCCAGCATTTT.

This sequence joins TRBV19 and TRBJ2-3, with D perhaps TRBD1 or TRBD2 (7 bases each). Per the germline V gene, CDR1 is LNHDA and CDR2 is SQIVND (reference sequence). V was shortened by 3 bases and J by 4 bases, with 11 bases between the two germline ends. This CDR3 has 14 amino acids. The CDR3: CASSMQGGSDTQYF. CDR3 bases: TGTGCCAGTAGTATGCAGGGGGGGTCAGATACGCAGTATTTT.

Worth noting for this clone: At one boundary the junction diverges from the germline segment, which might be a read error. The V gene is TRBV7-7, the J gene TRBJ2-2, with D possibly TRBD1 on 6 matching bases. The CDR3 is 14 amino acids. Germline CDR1 is SSHAT and CDR2 is FNYEAQ (reference sequence). This CDR3 reads CASSRGQNTGELFF. The DNA for the CDR3 is TGTGCTAGCAGCCGGGGACAGAACACCGGGGAGCTGTTTTTT.

The chain links TRBV5-1 to TRBJ2-5; TRBD2 matches at 13 bases. The CDR3 runs 17 residues. The germline CDR1 and CDR2 sequences are SGHRS and YFSETQ. The J segment lost 4 bases and the V segment lost 3 bases, leaving 9 bases of the junction unmatched. For the CDR3, the DNA is TGCGCCAGCAGCTGGGGACTAGCGGGATCCAAAGGAGAGACCCAGTACTTC. It yields the protein CASSWGLAGSKGETQYF.

This clone was counted once. The V gene is TRBV6-6, the J gene TRBJ2-5, with TRBD1 matching over 7 bases. CDR1 is MNHNY, CDR2 SVGAGI, per germline (reference sequence). CDR3 length: 14 amino acids. V shed 5 bases and J 2 bases; nucleotides not matched to a gene: 5. The CDR3 loop is CASSQPDRQETQYF. The CDR3 bases are TGTGCCAGCAGTCAACCGGACAGGCAAGAGACCCAGTACTTC.

DNA for the CDR3: TGCGCCAGCAGCTTGGCCGATTACCCCCAAGATACGCAGTATTTT. This codes for CASSLADYPQDTQYF. The chain links TRBV5-1 to TRBJ2-3; D not resolved. This CDR3 region has 15 residues. CDR1 and CDR2 (germline): SGHRS, YFSETQ. Trimming cost V 0 bases and J 5 bases, with 13 bases left between them. Full variable domain (rest looked up from reference TRBV5-1 and TRBJ2-3): KAGVTQTPRYLIKTRGQQVTLSCSPISGHRSVSWYQQTPGQGLQFLFEYFSETQRNKGNFPGRFSGRQFSNSRSEMNVSTLELGDSALYLCASSLADYPQDTQYFGPGTRLTVL.

The chain links TRBV10-2 to TRBJ1-2; possibly TRBD1 for D (6 bases). The CDR3 is 13 residues long. Between the trimmed V and J ends, which lost 3 bases and 8 bases, there was a span of 13 bases. The germline gives CDR1 WSHSY, CDR2 SAAADI. CDR3 loop: CASSEQGSTGYTF. CDR3 DNA sequence: TGCGCCAGCAGTGAACAGGGTAGTACCGGCTACACCTTC.

The V gene is TRBV10-3, the J gene TRBJ2-1, with 8 bases identical to TRBD2. Germline CDR1 is ENHRY and CDR2 is SYGVKD. Losses at the gene ends were 6 bases for V and 5 bases for J; bases not matched to a gene: 3. CDR3 length: 13 residues. This chain's CDR3 is CAISGREDNEQFF. CDR3 DNA: TGTGCCATCAGCGGGAGGGAGGACAATGAGCAGTTCTTC.